The 24 T cell receptor beta chains below come from one sample, sequenced in a study of OX40 agonist ivuxolimab in advanced cancers. Sequenced by immunoSEQ multiplex PCR; TCRdb stores in-frame clones only, minus some. The sample shows tens of thousands of clones, approximately 83% of them seen only once. The specimen comprised CD4+ or CD8+ T cells sorted from blood, sampled in a trial of the OX40 agonist ivuxolimab. The source of these receptors is an adult with an advanced solid tumor such as melanoma, head and neck, liver or kidney cancer.

A few counts support this clone. V and J are TRBV7-2 and TRBJ1-1; TRBD1 aligns across 7 bases. Germline V CDR1 and CDR2: SGHTA, FQGNSA. The CDR3 is made up of 15 amino acids. Germline trimming cut 5 bases from V and 3 bases from J; bases unmatched to any gene: 9. CDR3 DNA: TGTGCCAGCAGCATCCTCTCCACAGGGGACACTGAAGCTTTCTTT. Translating gives CASSILSTGDTEAFF.

The V gene is TRBV28, the J gene TRBJ1-2; 7 bases fit TRBD1. This CDR3 comprises 12 residues. Losses at the gene ends were 5 bases for V and 7 bases for J; bases not matched to a gene: 4. The V gene's germline CDR1 is MDHEN and CDR2 SYDVKM. The CDR3 sequence is CASSAQGFGYTF. The CDR3 bases are TGTGCCAGCAGTGCACAGGGGTTTGGCTACACCTTC.

This chain joins TRBV27 and TRBJ1-6; 8 positions agree with TRBD1. The CDR3 length is 14 residues. V lost 5 bases to trimming and J lost 10 bases; unmatched junction nucleotides: 7. Per the germline V gene, CDR1 is MNHEY and CDR2 is SMNVEV (reference sequence). In DNA form, the CDR3 reads TGTGCCAGCAGTCCCGGGACAGGATACTCACCCCTCCACTTT. Protein sequence: CASSPGTGYSPLHF.

This clone showed up just a few times. The chain recombines TRBV7-9 with TRBJ2-3; no clear D. The CDR3 sequence is 12 residues long. The V gene's germline CDR1 is SEHNR and CDR2 FQNEAQ (reference sequence). Trimming shortened V by 4 bases and J by 6 bases, and 8 bases separated the two germline ends. In DNA, the CDR3 is TGTGCCAGCAGCTCGGTTGGGGATACGCAGTATTTT. Its protein product is CASSSVGDTQYF.

V and J are TRBV28 and TRBJ1-4; a weak D match, TRBD1 (6 bases). The CDR3 is 14 amino acids. V was trimmed by 4 bases and J by 7 bases, leaving 13 bases between them. CDR1 is MDHEN and CDR2 is SYDVKM in the germline V gene. The CDR3 loop reads CASSSLMGAEKLFF. The DNA of the CDR3 is TGTGCCAGCAGTTCACTTATGGGGGCTGAAAAACTGTTTTTT. Variable domain in full (rest from reference TRBV28 and TRBJ1-4): DVKVTQSSRYLVKRTGEKVFLECVQDMDHENMFWYRQDPGLGLRLIYFSYDVKMKEKGDIPEGYSVSREKKERFSLILESASTNQTSMYLCASSSLMGAEKLFFGSGTQLSVL.

V gene TRBV7-2 combines with J gene TRBJ1-5; D call uncertain. The CDR3 is 16 residues long. Germline V gives CDR1 SGHTA, CDR2 FQGNSA. Trimming took off 1 base at V and 7 bases at J, with 17 bases between the two ends. The CDR3 reads CASSLDLILTTQPQHF. CDR3 nucleotides: TGTGCCAGCAGCTTAGATCTTATACTAACCACACAGCCCCAGCATTTT.

The chain joins TRBV10-3 to TRBJ1-2, with 11 bases aligning to TRBD1. CDR1 and CDR2 (germline): ENHRY, SYGVKD. CDR3 length: 17 amino acids. Unmatched junction bases numbered 9, after V lost 3 bases and J lost 3 bases. This CDR3 reads CAISDPVRDRGDYGYTF. The CDR3 DNA sequence: TGTGCCATCAGTGACCCTGTGCGGGACAGGGGGGACTATGGCTACACCTTC.

The genes are TRBV5-8 and TRBJ2-4, with 8 bases fitting TRBD2. Losses at the gene ends were 3 bases for V and 4 bases for J; bases not matched to a gene: 6. This CDR3 comprises 15 residues. Germline V CDR1 and CDR2: SGHTS, YDEGEE. The CDR3 spells CASSSFAGGKNIQYF. The CDR3 coding sequence is TGTGCCAGCAGCTCGTTCGCGGGGGGAAAAAACATTCAGTACTTC. Supplemented by reference TRBV5-8 and TRBJ2-4, the full variable domain reads EAGVTQSPTHLIKTRGQQATLRCSPISGHTSVYWYQQALGLGLQFLLWYDEGEERNRGNFPPRFSGRQFPNYSSELNVNALELEDSALYLCASSSFAGGKNIQYFGAGTRLSVL.

The count of this clone is one. This sequence joins TRBV6-1 and TRBJ2-5; D is uncertain. V was cut by 3 bases and J by 1 base, with 3 bases left in between. Germline CDR1 MNHNS, CDR2 SASEGT. The CDR3 sequence is 12 residues long. In nucleotides, the CDR3 is TGTGCCAGCAGTGAGTCCCAAGAGACCCAGTACTTC. Translating gives CASSESQETQYF.

A few counts support this clone. V usage is TRBV5-1 and J usage is TRBJ2-7, with 8 bases that match TRBD1. After removal of 4 bases from V and 6 bases from J, the junction contained 12 bases not matched to a gene. The CDR3 runs 15 residues. Germline CDR1 SGHRS, CDR2 YFSETQ. CDR3 loop: CASSEIGTGGVEQYF. For the CDR3, the DNA is TGCGCCAGCAGCGAAATCGGGACAGGTGGGGTCGAGCAGTACTTC.

The rearrangement links TRBV14 to TRBJ2-7; D uncertain. The CDR3 sequence is 19 residues long. The germline gives CDR1 SGHDN, CDR2 FVKESK. V lost 2 bases and J 4 bases, leaving 27 bases between the germline ends. The CDR3 reads CASSQRYSRTPSSPYEQYF. CDR3 DNA sequence: TGTGCCAGCAGCCAACGGTATTCCAGGACCCCTTCATCTCCTTACGAGCAGTACTTC. The whole variable domain, filled in from reference TRBV14 and TRBJ2-7, reads EAGVTQFPSHSVIEKGQTVTLRCDPISGHDNLYWYRRVMGKEIKFLLHFVKESKQDESGMPNNRFLAERTGGTYSTLKVQPAELEDSGVYFCASSQRYSRTPSSPYEQYFGPGTRLTVT.

The rearrangement links TRBV6-1 to TRBJ2-3, with D hard to call. V dropped 2 bases and J dropped 5 bases, with 2 bases sitting between them. Germline-derived CDR1 and CDR2 are MNHNS and SASEGT. This CDR3 has 11 amino acids. The CDR3 region has the DNA TGTGCCAGCAGTGAAAGAGATACGCAGTATTTT. Its translation is CASSERDTQYF.

V and J are TRBV2 and TRBJ2-5; weak D call: TRBD1 (6 bases). The length of the CDR3 is 16 residues. CDR1 SNHLY and CDR2 FYNNEI come from the germline V gene. Trimming took off 4 bases at V and 0 bases at J, with 15 bases between the two ends. In DNA form, the CDR3 reads TGTGCCAGCAGTGTATTGGGACACGCGTACCAAGAGACCCAGTACTTC. It translates to CASSVLGHAYQETQYF.

This clone has only one observation. This chain joins TRBV6-6 and TRBJ1-1; tentative D call: TRBD1 (6 bases). The germline V and J ends were trimmed by 4 bases and 0 bases, with 15 bases remaining between them. This CDR3 is 16 amino acids long. Germline V gives CDR1 MNHNY, CDR2 SVGAGI (reference sequence). CDR3 protein: CASSSPLGGMNTEAFF. For the CDR3, the DNA is TGTGCCAGCAGTTCCCCTTTGGGGGGCATGAACACTGAAGCTTTCTTT.

The V gene is TRBV5-4, the J gene TRBJ1-2, with D tentatively TRBD1 (6 bases). In germline, CDR1 is SGHNT, CDR2 YYREEE (reference sequence). The CDR3 has 14 amino acids. Trimming removed 1 base from V and 4 bases from J, with 11 bases in between. The CDR3: CASSLLGGGYGYTF. The CDR3, as DNA: TGTGCCAGCAGCTTGTTGGGAGGGGGCTATGGCTACACCTTC. The full variable domain, in which reference TRBV5-4 and TRBJ1-2 provide the parts outside the CDR3, is ETGVTQSPTHLIKTRGQQVTLRCSSQSGHNTVSWYQQALGQGPQFIFQYYREEENGRGNFPPRFSGLQFPNYSSELNVNALELDDSALYLCASSLLGGGYGYTFGSGTRLTVV.

There are a few counts of this clone. The chain recombines TRBV6-5 with TRBJ2-7; TRBD1 matches 8 bases. The CDR3 covers 14 residues. V was clipped by 6 bases and J by 3 bases; unmatched bases: 7. Germline CDR1 reads MNHEY; CDR2 reads SVGAGI. CDR3 protein: CASSPDRGNYEQYF. In nucleotides, the CDR3 is TGTGCCAGCAGCCCCGACAGGGGCAACTACGAGCAGTACTTC.

The chain is built from TRBV6-5 and TRBJ2-3, with 11 nucleotides matching TRBD2. The CDR3 is 15 amino acids. Germline-derived CDR1 and CDR2 are MNHEY and SVGAGI. The J segment lost 4 bases and the V segment lost 6 bases, leaving 6 bases of the junction unmatched. This CDR3 reads CASSALAGGADTQYF. CDR3 nucleotide sequence: TGTGCCAGCAGCGCCCTAGCGGGGGGCGCAGATACGCAGTATTTT.

The CDR3 bases are TGTGCCAGCAGTGGGGGAGACAGGCCCGCGGATACGCAGTATTTT. This codes for CASSGGDRPADTQYF. The chain uses TRBV28 and TRBJ2-3; tentatively, D is TRBD1 (6 bases). Germline CDR1 is MDHEN and CDR2 is SYDVKM. Trimming shortened V by 5 bases and J by 6 bases, and 18 bases separated the two germline ends. This CDR3 is built from 15 residues. Based on the CDR3 plus reference TRBV28 and TRBJ2-3, the full variable domain is DVKVTQSSRYLVKRTGEKVFLECVQDMDHENMFWYRQDPGLGLRLIYFSYDVKMKEKGDIPEGYSVSREKKERFSLILESASTNQTSMYLCASSGGDRPADTQYFGPGTRLTVL.

The rearrangement uses TRBV6-1 and TRBJ1-6; D is unresolved. In germline, CDR1 is MNHNS, CDR2 SASEGT. This CDR3 is built from 13 residues. V was cut by 0 bases and J by 11 bases, with 8 bases left in between. CDR3 amino acids: CASSEALDPPLHF. The CDR3 region has the DNA TGTGCCAGCAGTGAAGCGCTGGATCCACCCCTCCACTTT.

The V call is TRBV27, the J call TRBJ2-5; D tentatively fits TRBD1 or TRBD2 (5 bases each). V lost 9 bases, J lost 7 bases, and 18 bases lay in between. CDR1 is MNHEY and CDR2 is SMNVEV in the germline V gene (reference sequence). The CDR3 runs 13 residues. CDR3 DNA sequence: TGTGCCAGTAGGCCGGGGCAGGAGGCGACCCAGTACTTC. Protein sequence: CASRPGQEATQYF.

Here the CDR3 reads CASSAGGLNTEAFF. The CDR3 bases are TGTGCCAGCAGCGCGGGTGGGCTGAACACTGAAGCTTTCTTT. J is TRBJ1-1 and V is TRBV7-3; D gene unclear. V was cut by 5 bases and J by 0 bases, with 10 bases left in between. Per germline, CDR1 SGHTA and CDR2 FQGTGA. CDR3 length equals 14 residues.

Many counts were recorded for this clone. The V call is TRBV4-1, the J call TRBJ2-3, with TRBD1 matching 9 bases. After removal of 4 bases from V and 6 bases from J, the junction contained 14 bases not matched to a gene. The CDR3 runs 17 residues. Germline V CDR1 and CDR2: MGHRA, YSYEKL. CDR3 nucleotide sequence: TGCGCCAGCAGCCTTCGTTTTGGACAGGGGAATCTGGATACGCAGTATTTT. This gives the protein CASSLRFGQGNLDTQYF.

This clone turned up a few times. The rearrangement uses TRBV4-3 and TRBJ1-4; possibly TRBD1 for D (5 bases). The ends were cut back, 0 bases at V and 4 bases at J, with 9 bases in the middle. This CDR3 is built from 15 residues. From germline, CDR1 is LGHNA and CDR2 YSLEER. The CDR3 here is CASSQERQLNEKLFF. The CDR3 DNA reads TGCGCCAGCAGCCAAGAGAGACAGCTTAATGAAAAACTGTTTTTT.

Worth noting for this clone: No conserved phenylalanine or tryptophan is present at the end of the CDR3, so a read error is the likely explanation. It is unclear where the CDR3 begins or ends on the DNA, so no DNA is shown, and the CDR3 is as TCRdb lists it. This chain uses TRBV28 with TRBJ1-2; the table's TRBD1 call for D was not verified on the DNA. The germline V gene has CDR1 MDHEN and CDR2 SYDVKM. Termini included, the CDR3 measures 13 amino acids. CDR3 region: CASSSYGPGHLHH.